This TCR beta chain was profiled in a study of T cell responses to AZD1222 COVID-19 vaccine. Only in-frame clones appear in the TCRdb table, and some are missing; sequencing was by immunoSEQ multiplex PCR. The sample has some 150,000 clones; around 90% are singletons. V was shortened by 0 bases and J by 3 bases, with 10 bases between the two germline ends. The CDR3 extends over 15 amino acids. Germline lookup yields CDR1 SGDLS and CDR2 YYNGEE. This TCR was sampled from an adult who received the AZD1222 COVID-19 vaccine. This chain joins TRBV9 and TRBJ2-1, with D possibly being TRBD1 or TRBD2 (5 bases each). The starting material was peripheral blood, obtained 28 days after the second AZD1222 dose. For the CDR3, the DNA is TGTGCCAGCAGCGTAGCCGGGGCAGGCTACAATGAGCAGTTCTTC. Amino acid sequence: CASSVAGAGYNEQFF. The full variable domain, its missing parts supplied by reference TRBV9 and TRBJ2-1, is DSGVTQTPKHLITATGQRVTLRCSPRSGDLSVYWYQQSLDQGLQFLIQYYNGEERAKGNILERFSAQQFPDLHSELNLSSLELGDSALYFCASSVAGAGYNEQFFGPGTRLTVL.